These T cell receptor beta chains were read from a single sample in a study of long-term antiretroviral therapy in people with HIV. TCRdb's table, derived via immunoSEQ multiplex PCR, lists solely in-frame clones and lacks some. The sample holds 20,000 to 25,000 clones, 70% to 90% seen once. The specimen was unsorted PBMCs, collected 0.6 years after starting antiretroviral therapy. All receptors come from a man aged 55 to 69 with HIV. The CDR3 runs from the conserved cysteine through the conserved F or W. A D gene is named only where the DNA matches it firmly. Clone size appears in some rows only: once, few, many, or a class for an expanded clone.

cdr3_nt: TGTGCCAGCAGCCGGACACAGTATAATGAAAAACTGTTTTTT; cdr3_aa: CASSRTQYNEKLFF; v_call: TRBV5-5; j_call: TRBJ1-4; clone_size: .; d_call: .
cdr3_nt: TGTGCCAGCAGCTTAGCCAGGCCGGGACTAGCGAGAGCCTACGAGCAGTACTTC; cdr3_aa: CASSLARPGLARAYEQYF; v_call: TRBV7-2; j_call: TRBJ2-7; clone_size: once; d_call: TRBD2
cdr3_nt: TGCGCCAGCAGCTTGCCCATTGGACAGGGGGTCGACGAGCAGTACTTC; cdr3_aa: CASSLPIGQGVDEQYF; v_call: TRBV5-1; j_call: TRBJ2-7; clone_size: once; d_call: TRBD1
cdr3_nt: TGTGCCAGCACTTCACCCTCGACAGGGACGGCAACTGGATCCTATGGCTACACCTTC; cdr3_aa: CASTSPSTGTATGSYGYTF; v_call: TRBV28; j_call: TRBJ1-2; clone_size: .; d_call: TRBD1
cdr3_nt: TGTGCCAGCAGCTTTGTGGGTGAGACCCAGTACTTC; cdr3_aa: CASSFVGETQYF; v_call: TRBV13; j_call: TRBJ2-5; clone_size: .; d_call: .
cdr3_nt: TGTGCCAGCAGCTTATATCTGGGGAGTGAAGCTTTCTTT; cdr3_aa: CASSLYLGSEAFF; v_call: TRBV7-9; j_call: TRBJ1-1; clone_size: .; d_call: .
cdr3_nt: TGTGCTAGTGGTTTGGGCCAGGGCACCGGGGAGCTGTTTTTT; cdr3_aa: CASGLGQGTGELFF; v_call: TRBV12-5; j_call: TRBJ2-2; clone_size: once; d_call: .
cdr3_nt: TGCGCCAGCAGCTTGGGAGCGGGGGATTCGGAGCAGTACTTC; cdr3_aa: CASSLGAGDSEQYF; v_call: TRBV5-1; j_call: TRBJ2-7; clone_size: once; d_call: TRBD2
cdr3_nt: TGTGCCAGCAGCTTAGGGACAGGGGCTGCTAACTATGGCTACACCTTC; cdr3_aa: CASSLGTGAANYGYTF; v_call: TRBV7-3; j_call: TRBJ1-2; clone_size: .; d_call: TRBD1
cdr3_nt: TGCGCCAGCAGCTTAACCGGGACAGGGGTGGACGAGCAGTACTTC; cdr3_aa: CASSLTGTGVDEQYF; v_call: TRBV5-1; j_call: TRBJ2-7; clone_size: .; d_call: TRBD1
cdr3_nt: TGTGCCAGTAGTTTCGGGACAGACTATGGCTACACCTTC; cdr3_aa: CASSFGTDYGYTF; v_call: TRBV19; j_call: TRBJ1-2; clone_size: .; d_call: TRBD1
cdr3_nt: TGCGCCAGCAGGATGCTTGAAGGGGGCGACACCGGGGAGCTGTTTTTT; cdr3_aa: CASRMLEGGDTGELFF; v_call: TRBV5-1; j_call: TRBJ2-2; clone_size: .; d_call: TRBD1
cdr3_nt: TGTGCCAGCAGACCGGGACAAAACTACGAGCAGTACTTC; cdr3_aa: CASRPGQNYEQYF; v_call: TRBV11-2; j_call: TRBJ2-7; clone_size: .; d_call: .
cdr3_nt: TGTGCCAGCAGCCAACAAGAGGGCCGCAATGAGCAGTTCTTC; cdr3_aa: CASSQQEGRNEQFF; v_call: TRBV11-2; j_call: TRBJ2-1; clone_size: .; d_call: .
cdr3_nt: TGTGCCAGCAGCTCAAACCTTCGGGACAGCCACCAAGAGACCCAGTACTTC; cdr3_aa: CASSSNLRDSHQETQYF; v_call: TRBV7-9; j_call: TRBJ2-5; clone_size: .; d_call: TRBD1
cdr3_nt: TGTGCCAGCAGCTTACGCCCCGGGGGCAGGAACTCGGAAAAACTGTTTTTT; cdr3_aa: CASSLRPGGRNSEKLFF; v_call: TRBV11-2; j_call: TRBJ1-4; clone_size: .; d_call: .
cdr3_nt: TGTGCCAGCAGTATACTCAGGGGTGGAGATAACACCGGGGAGCTGTTTTTT; cdr3_aa: CASSILRGGDNTGELFF; v_call: TRBV27; j_call: TRBJ2-2; clone_size: .; d_call: .
cdr3_nt: TGTGCCAGCAGCTTTTTGGGGGGCGCGGCAGATACGCAGTATTTT; cdr3_aa: CASSFLGGAADTQYF; v_call: TRBV7-3; j_call: TRBJ2-3; clone_size: .; d_call: .
cdr3_nt: TGCGCCAGCAGTTCCGGGGCCGTGGGGGACATTCAGTACTTC; cdr3_aa: CASSSGAVGDIQYF; v_call: TRBV5-1; j_call: TRBJ2-4; clone_size: .; d_call: .
cdr3_nt: TGTGCCAGCAGCGGGGGACAGGGCTTGGGGGGCTACACCTTC; cdr3_aa: CASSGGQGLGGYTF; v_call: TRBV7-2; j_call: TRBJ1-2; clone_size: .; d_call: TRBD1
cdr3_nt: TGTGCCAGCAGCCAAGGACTGCACGTCCCCACAGATACGCAGTATTTT; cdr3_aa: CASSQGLHVPTDTQYF; v_call: TRBV14; j_call: TRBJ2-3; clone_size: .; d_call: .
cdr3_nt: TGTGCCAGCAGCTTCCCCCTCCAAGAAGCGAACACCGGGGAGCTGTTTTTT; cdr3_aa: CASSFPLQEANTGELFF; v_call: TRBV11-2; j_call: TRBJ2-2; clone_size: .; d_call: .
cdr3_nt: TGTGCCTGGAGTGTAGGGCACAATGAGCAGTTCTTC; cdr3_aa: CAWSVGHNEQFF; v_call: TRBV30; j_call: TRBJ2-1; clone_size: .; d_call: .
cdr3_nt: TGTGCCAGTATTGCGCAGGGGAATATCTATGGCTACACCTTC; cdr3_aa: CASIAQGNIYGYTF; v_call: TRBV19; j_call: TRBJ1-2; clone_size: once; d_call: .
cdr3_nt: TGTGCCAGCAGCTATTCCCCTAATGAGCAGTTCTTC; cdr3_aa: CASSYSPNEQFF; v_call: TRBV7-9; j_call: TRBJ2-1; clone_size: .; d_call: .
cdr3_nt: TGTGCCAGCAGTCTCGAACCGGGACTAACTGGCACAGATACGCAGTATTTT; cdr3_aa: CASSLEPGLTGTDTQYF; v_call: TRBV4-2; j_call: TRBJ2-3; clone_size: .; d_call: TRBD2